The 27 T cell receptor beta chains presented below share a single source sample, sequenced in a study of long-term antiretroviral therapy in people with HIV. Samples were assayed with immunoSEQ v3.0 at survey level. Assay used: immunoSEQ multiplex PCR; TCRdb lists only in-frame clones, some missing. The table includes 25,000 to 35,000 clones, around 78% detected once. The starting material was unsorted PBMCs, obtained 1.5 years before starting antiretroviral therapy. These receptor sequences come from a man aged 18 to 35 with HIV.

The gene calls are TRBV18 and TRBJ2-3; 8 bases agree with TRBD1. V lost 0 bases, J lost 4 bases, and 3 bases stayed unmatched. This CDR3 has 15 amino acids. Germline assignment: CDR1 KGHSH and CDR2 LQKENI. As DNA, the CDR3 is TGTGCCAGCTCACCACCGGGCAGGGGGCCAGATACGCAGTATTTT. Its translation: CASSPPGRGPDTQYF.

Here the CDR3 reads CAWSTGLAGPTDTQYF. Here the CDR3 DNA reads TGTGCCTGGAGTACGGGACTAGCGGGTCCCACAGATACGCAGTATTTT. The chain employs TRBV30 and TRBJ2-3, with TRBD2 matching over 12 bases. The CDR3 is 16 amino acids. Germline V CDR1 and CDR2: GTSNPN, SVGIG (reference sequence). After removal of 2 bases from V and 2 bases from J, the junction contained 5 bases not matched to a gene.

The V call is TRBV9, the J call TRBJ1-1; D possibly corresponds to TRBD1 (5 bases). This CDR3 has 15 amino acids. V lost 0 bases to trimming and J lost 0 bases, with 9 bases between them. Germline CDR1 and CDR2: SGDLS and YYNGEE. The CDR3 nucleotides are TGTGCCAGCAGCGTAGCAGGGTTTATGAACACTGAAGCTTTCTTT. It translates to CASSVAGFMNTEAFF. Looking up the rest from reference TRBV9 and TRBJ1-1 gives the full variable domain: DSGVTQTPKHLITATGQRVTLRCSPRSGDLSVYWYQQSLDQGLQFLIQYYNGEERAKGNILERFSAQQFPDLHSELNLSSLELGDSALYFCASSVAGFMNTEAFFGQGTRLTVV.

V is TRBV7-8 and J is TRBJ2-1, with TRBD2 identical over 7 bases. Germline CDR1 reads SGHVS; CDR2 reads FQNEAQ. CDR3 length: 15 amino acids. The ends lost 0 bases at V and 10 bases at J; junction bases unmatched: 9. CDR3 region: CASSLAPGGLPEQFF. Written as DNA, the CDR3 is TGTGCCAGCAGCTTAGCCCCGGGGGGTTTGCCGGAGCAGTTCTTC.

The CDR3 nucleotides are TGTGCCATCAGTGAGAGGAGCAACAGGGGCTATGGAGATACGCAGTATTTT. Amino acid sequence: CAISERSNRGYGDTQYF. The rearrangement joins TRBV10-3 to TRBJ2-3, with 7 positions matching TRBD1. Germline V lookup: CDR1 ENHRY, CDR2 SYGVKD. The CDR3 spans 17 residues. V was clipped by 2 bases and J by 5 bases; unmatched bases: 13.

The genes are TRBV5-1 and TRBJ2-7; TRBD2 agrees at 11 bases. V gave up 4 bases and J gave up 3 bases; unmatched junction bases: 6. CDR1 SGHRS and CDR2 YFSETQ come from the germline V gene. The CDR3 extends over 15 amino acids. CDR3 sequence reads: CASSQGTSGNYEQYF. As DNA, the CDR3 is TGCGCCAGCAGCCAGGGGACTAGCGGCAACTACGAGCAGTACTTC.

This clone was observed a few times. The chain combines TRBV19 with TRBJ1-5; D is perhaps TRBD1 (5 bases). The V end lost 8 bases, the J end lost 5 bases, and 16 bases lay between the germline ends. This CDR3 has 14 residues. Germline V lookup: CDR1 LNHDA, CDR2 SQIVND (reference sequence). Here the CDR3 reads CASARDSSDQPQHF. CDR3 in DNA: TGTGCCAGTGCCAGGGACTCATCTGATCAGCCCCAGCATTTT. The full variable domain, rest sourced from reference TRBV19 and TRBJ1-5, is DGGITQSPKYLFRKEGQNVTLSCEQNLNHDAMYWYRQDPGQGLRLIYYSQIVNDFQKGDIAEGYSVSREKKESFPLTVTSAQKNPTAFYLCASARDSSDQPQHFGDGTRLSIL.

The V and J genes are TRBV2 and TRBJ1-4; no firm D call. V was trimmed by 3 bases and J by 0 bases, leaving 8 bases between them. The CDR3 loop spans 15 amino acids. Germline lookup yields CDR1 SNHLY and CDR2 FYNNEI. In DNA, the CDR3 is TGTGCCAGCAGTGAGCCGGGAGCAACTAATGAAAAACTGTTTTTT. It yields the protein CASSEPGATNEKLFF. The entire variable domain, with the rest obtained from reference TRBV2 and TRBJ1-4, is as follows: EPEVTQTPSHQVTQMGQEVILRCVPISNHLYFYWYRQILGQKVEFLVSFYNNEISEKSEIFDDQFSVERPDGSNFTLKIRSTKLEDSAMYFCASSEPGATNEKLFFGSGTQLSVL.

The chain has TRBV4-2 and TRBJ2-7; D remains ambiguous. This CDR3 is 15 amino acids long. Trimming pared 0 bases from V and 0 bases from J, leaving 9 bases between. CDR1 LGHNA and CDR2 YNFKEQ come from the germline V gene. The CDR3: CASSQEAQSSYEQYF. DNA of the CDR3: TGTGCCAGCAGCCAAGAAGCGCAGAGCTCCTACGAGCAGTACTTC.

On this clone: The sample has other DNA sequences that encode this CDR3 too. This chain connects TRBV4-1 to TRBJ1-1; D perhaps matches TRBD1 (6 bases). The CDR3 consists of 15 residues. Trimming pared 1 base from V and 2 bases from J, leaving 11 bases between. The V gene's germline CDR1 is MGHRA and CDR2 YSYEKL. CDR3: CASSQGGPANTEAFF. DNA for the CDR3: TGCGCCAGCAGCCAAGGGGGGCCCGCCAACACTGAAGCTTTCTTT.

The J gene is TRBJ1-5, the V gene TRBV10-3; no clear D. Germline V gene sequence: CDR1 ENHRY, CDR2 SYGVKD. The V gene lost 0 bases and the J gene lost 7 bases, with 13 bases spanning the gap. The CDR3 runs to 15 residues. The CDR3 region has the DNA TGTGCCATCAGTGAGTCGGCACAAGGGAACCAGCCCCAGCATTTT. It codes for CAISESAQGNQPQHF.

J is TRBJ1-1 and V is TRBV19; tentative D call: TRBD1 (6 bases). With 4 bases removed from V and 5 bases from J, the gap between germline ends came to 14 bases. CDR3 length: 14 amino acids. Per germline, CDR1 LNHDA and CDR2 SQIVND (reference sequence). The CDR3 spells CASSTNQGRTEAFF. CDR3 sequence (DNA): TGTGCCAGTAGTACTAACCAGGGGAGGACTGAAGCTTTCTTT. Drawing the rest from reference TRBV19 and TRBJ1-1, the complete variable domain is DGGITQSPKYLFRKEGQNVTLSCEQNLNHDAMYWYRQDPGQGLRLIYYSQIVNDFQKGDIAEGYSVSREKKESFPLTVTSAQKNPTAFYLCASSTNQGRTEAFFGQGTRLTVV.

For the CDR3, the DNA is TGCAGCGTTGCAAACTTAATGAACACTGAAGCTTTCTTT. Amino acid sequence: CSVANLMNTEAFF. This chain connects TRBV29-1 to TRBJ1-1, with D unclear. The ends were cut back, 4 bases at V and 0 bases at J, with 9 bases in the middle. The CDR3 loop spans 13 amino acids. Looked up from germline, CDR1 is SQVTM and CDR2 is ANQGSEA. The full variable domain, rest sourced from reference TRBV29-1 and TRBJ1-1, is SAVISQKPSRDICQRGTSLTIQCQVDSQVTMMFWYRQQPGQSLTLIATANQGSEATYESGFVIDKFPISRPNLTFSTLTVSNMSPEDSSIYLCSVANLMNTEAFFGQGTRLTVV.

This chain joins TRBV14 and TRBJ2-1; 7 bases map to TRBD2. The germline gives CDR1 SGHDN, CDR2 FVKESK. The CDR3 totals 15 residues. V lost 0 bases, J lost 9 bases, and 8 bases stayed unmatched. The CDR3 bases are TGTGCCAGCAGCCAAGATCAGAGACTAGCTGGTGAGCAGTTCTTC. It encodes CASSQDQRLAGEQFF.

The chain links TRBV19 to TRBJ1-2; the D gene is possibly TRBD1 (6 bases). The ends were cut back, 9 bases at V and 3 bases at J, with 11 bases in the middle. The germline CDR1 and CDR2 sequences are LNHDA and SQIVND (reference sequence). CDR3 length: 12 residues. The CDR3 is CASRDNYYGYTF. CDR3 DNA sequence: TGTGCCAGCAGGGACAACTACTATGGCTACACCTTC. Full variable domain (rest looked up from reference TRBV19 and TRBJ1-2): DGGITQSPKYLFRKEGQNVTLSCEQNLNHDAMYWYRQDPGQGLRLIYYSQIVNDFQKGDIAEGYSVSREKKESFPLTVTSAQKNPTAFYLCASRDNYYGYTFGSGTRLTVV.

This rearrangement joins TRBV5-1 to TRBJ2-5, with 14 bases aligning to TRBD2. The germline gives CDR1 SGHRS, CDR2 YFSETQ. Trimming removed 3 bases from V and 5 bases from J; junction bases left unmatched: 6. The CDR3 spans 16 residues. The CDR3 sequence: CASSSGLAGGSETQYF. Here the CDR3 DNA reads TGCGCCAGCAGCTCCGGACTAGCGGGGGGATCGGAGACCCAGTACTTC.

This chain uses TRBV2 with TRBJ1-2; D is undetermined. The CDR3 loop spans 11 amino acids. Germline CDR1 reads SNHLY; CDR2 reads FYNNEI. The V and J ends lost 3 bases and 9 bases respectively, with 8 bases between them. This CDR3 is CASSELQSYTF. CDR3 nucleotides: TGTGCCAGCAGTGAGCTTCAAAGCTACACCTTC.

The V gene is TRBV6-6, the J gene TRBJ1-1; D ambiguous. Trimming left V 6 bases short and J 3 bases short, with 11 bases between. Germline V gene data show CDR1 as MNHNY and CDR2 as SVGAGI (reference sequence). This CDR3 has 13 residues. CDR3 in DNA: TGTGCCAGCAGAGACCGGTTGGACACTGAAGCTTTCTTT. It is translated as CASRDRLDTEAFF.

This clone was seen a handful of times. The J gene is TRBJ2-2, the V gene TRBV18; the D is unclear. The CDR3 runs to 17 residues. Germline CDR1 reads KGHSH; CDR2 reads LQKENI. The V and J ends lost 3 bases and 5 bases respectively, with 19 bases between them. DNA for the CDR3: TGTGCCAGCTCACCCTCACCATACTCTCGGCGGACCGGGGAGCTGTTTTTT. Its translation is CASSPSPYSRRTGELFF.

The chain couples TRBV19 to TRBJ1-2; no clear D gene. Trimming shortened V by 4 bases and J by 3 bases, and 6 bases separated the two germline ends. The CDR3 is 12 amino acids. CDR1 is LNHDA, CDR2 SQIVND, per germline (reference sequence). The CDR3 loop is CASSTGDYGYTF. The CDR3 DNA reads TGTGCCAGTAGTACCGGAGACTATGGCTACACCTTC.

This chain uses TRBV19 with TRBJ2-1, with 7 bases matching TRBD1. V lost 3 bases to trimming and J lost 6 bases; unmatched junction nucleotides: 2. The germline V gene encodes CDR1 LNHDA and CDR2 SQIVND (reference sequence). The CDR3 extends over 13 amino acids. The CDR3 sequence: CASSIRDSNEQFF. The CDR3 coding sequence is TGTGCCAGTAGTATTCGGGACAGCAATGAGCAGTTCTTC. The whole variable domain, filled in from reference TRBV19 and TRBJ2-1, reads DGGITQSPKYLFRKEGQNVTLSCEQNLNHDAMYWYRQDPGQGLRLIYYSQIVNDFQKGDIAEGYSVSREKKESFPLTVTSAQKNPTAFYLCASSIRDSNEQFFGPGTRLTVL.

This clone was seen a handful of times. J is TRBJ1-5 and V is TRBV5-6; D remains ambiguous. V was clipped by 0 bases and J by 9 bases, with 16 bases between them. CDR1 SGHDT and CDR2 YYEEEE come from the germline V gene. The CDR3 consists of 15 residues. The CDR3 protein is CASSLEAHPSVPQHF. In nucleotides, the CDR3 is TGTGCCAGCAGCTTGGAGGCGCACCCTAGTGTGCCCCAGCATTTT.

The sample holds a few counts of this clone. This chain joins TRBV5-4 and TRBJ1-5; D not resolved. V was pared by 4 bases and J by 3 bases, with 11 bases between. Germline CDR1 is SGHNT and CDR2 is YYREEE (reference sequence). This CDR3 contains 14 residues. The CDR3 here is CASSTDGTNQPQHF. CDR3 in DNA: TGTGCCAGCAGCACGGACGGAACCAATCAGCCCCAGCATTTT.

This clone came up a few times. The chain combines TRBV30 with TRBJ1-5; TRBD1 might be the D (5 bases). The CDR3 is 14 amino acids. V dropped 1 base and J dropped 0 bases, with 7 bases sitting between them. Germline assignment: CDR1 GTSNPN and CDR2 SVGIG (reference sequence). CDR3 bases: TGTGCCTGGAGTGGGGGGTATAGCAATCAGCCCCAGCATTTT. Encoded protein: CAWSGGYSNQPQHF.

V gene TRBV15 combines with J gene TRBJ2-1; D is unresolved. Germline CDR1 reads LNHNV; CDR2 reads YYDKDF (reference sequence). Deletions cut 0 bases from V and 5 bases from J, with 11 bases between. The CDR3 extends over 15 amino acids. This CDR3 reads CATSRDLGYDNEQFF. Written as DNA, the CDR3 is TGTGCCACCAGCAGAGATTTAGGGTACGACAATGAGCAGTTCTTC.

The V and J genes are TRBV28 and TRBJ2-1; D gene unclear. The V end was cut by 4 bases, the J end by 4 bases, with 5 bases between. The CDR3 sequence is 12 residues long. The germline CDR1 and CDR2 sequences are MDHEN and SYDVKM. The CDR3 sequence: CASSSPYNEQFF. DNA for the CDR3: TGTGCCAGCAGTTCTCCATACAATGAGCAGTTCTTC.

This chain links TRBV19 with TRBJ1-2, with 10 positions matching TRBD1. V shed 7 bases and J 7 bases; nucleotides not matched to a gene: 12. The CDR3 totals 15 residues. Germline V gene data show CDR1 as LNHDA and CDR2 as SQIVND (reference sequence). The CDR3 bases are TGTGCCAGTAACACCCGGGACAGGGGTTATACTGGCTACACCTTC. Amino acid sequence: CASNTRDRGYTGYTF. The complete variable domain, with remaining parts taken from reference TRBV19 and TRBJ1-2, reads DGGITQSPKYLFRKEGQNVTLSCEQNLNHDAMYWYRQDPGQGLRLIYYSQIVNDFQKGDIAEGYSVSREKKESFPLTVTSAQKNPTAFYLCASNTRDRGYTGYTFGSGTRLTVV.